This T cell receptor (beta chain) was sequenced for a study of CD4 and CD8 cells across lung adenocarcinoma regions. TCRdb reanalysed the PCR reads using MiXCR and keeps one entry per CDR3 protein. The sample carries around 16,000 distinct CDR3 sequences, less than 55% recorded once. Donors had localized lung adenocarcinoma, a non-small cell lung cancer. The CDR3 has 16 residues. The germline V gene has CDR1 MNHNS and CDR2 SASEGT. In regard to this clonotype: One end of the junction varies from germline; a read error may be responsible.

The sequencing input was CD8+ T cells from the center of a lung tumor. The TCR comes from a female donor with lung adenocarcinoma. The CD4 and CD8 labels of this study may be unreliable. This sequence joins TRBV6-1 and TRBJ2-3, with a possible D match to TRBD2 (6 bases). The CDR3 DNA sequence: TGTGCCAGCGGTCCGAGCGGGCGCCCTGCCCCAGATACGCAGTATTTC. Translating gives CASGPSGRPAPDTQYF.